Each of the 3 T cell receptor beta chains below was sequenced from the same sample in a study of CD8 T cells in ankylosing spondylitis. TCRdb reprocessed the 5' RACE reads via MiXCR and lists one record per CDR3 protein. The sample lists some 350,000 distinct CDR3 sequences, roughly 14% occurring once. What was sequenced was blood, either unsorted or a sorted T cell fraction (not recorded which). These receptors were obtained from a male donor with ankylosing spondylitis or in good health (not recorded which).

This clonotype was found a few times. V is TRBV12-3 or TRBV12-4 and J is TRBJ2-7; TRBD2 agrees at 9 bases. After removal of 3 bases from V and 0 bases from J, the junction contained 6 bases not matched to a gene. The length of the CDR3 is 16 residues. The CDR3 DNA sequence: TGTGCCAGCAGTTTTGGCGGGGGGGCTCACTCCTACGAGCAGTACTTC. The encoded protein is CASSFGGGAHSYEQYF.

This clonotype has more than one count but fewer than ten. V and J are TRBV5-1 and TRBJ1-1; D ambiguous. From germline, CDR1 is SGHRS and CDR2 YFSETQ. This CDR3 is built from 13 residues. The V end was cut by 4 bases, the J end by 1 base, with 8 bases between. CDR3 residues: CASSPTPNTEAFF. The CDR3 coding sequence is TGCGCCAGCAGCCCTACACCGAACACTGAAGCTTTCTTT.

In its sample, this clonotype was seen many times. The chain joins TRBV7-2 to TRBJ1-1, with a tentative D call TRBD1 (5 bases). The CDR3 runs 15 residues. The ends were cut back, 1 base at V and 7 bases at J, with 16 bases in the middle. Germline CDR1 SGHTA, CDR2 FQGNSA. CDR3 in amino acids: CASSLVWGEQDEAFF. CDR3 in DNA: TGTGCCAGCAGCTTAGTTTGGGGTGAACAGGATGAAGCTTTCTTT.